The T cell receptor (beta chain) described here comes from a study of blood T cell repertoires in COVID-19. Study background: The cDNA or gDNA used as material had been derived from T cells, B-cell-depleted T cells, or PBMCs.

This clone was recorded a few times. The data were produced by immunoSEQ multiplex PCR, yet TCRdb's version contains in-frame clones alone and is incomplete. The sample has approximately 170,000 clones; around 80% are singletons. Per the germline V gene, CDR1 is SGHTA and CDR2 is FQGNSA. J lost 4 bases, V lost 5 bases, and 4 bases had no gene match. The length of the CDR3 is 14 residues. Source material: peripheral blood. The receptor was derived from a man between 60 and 70 years old with active or convalescent COVID-19. The chain links TRBV7-2 to TRBJ1-3, with 8 bases that match TRBD1. The CDR3 DNA is TGTGCCAGCAGCGCGGACAGGGCAGGAAACACCATATATTTT. It codes for CASSADRAGNTIYF. Full variable domain (missing parts from reference TRBV7-2 and TRBJ1-3): GAGVSQSPSNKVTEKGKDVELRCDPISGHTALYWYRQSLGQGLEFLIYFQGNSAPDKSGLPSDRFSAERTGGSVSTLTIQRTQQEDSAVYLCASSADRAGNTIYFGEGSWLTVV.